This T cell receptor beta chain was captured in a study of T-cell reconstitution after alpha-beta-depleted transplantation in children. Trimming removed 3 bases at V and 6 bases at J, with 11 bases between. Germline lookup yields CDR1 ENHRY and CDR2 SYGVKD. The CDR3 runs to 14 residues. It was with unique molecular identifiers that the TCRbeta library was prepared. TCRdb itself ran the PCR reads through MiXCR, one entry per CDR3 protein. The table lists hundreds of thousands of distinct CDR3 sequences, around an eighth of them singletons. This receptor was taken from a human donor who donated a stem cell graft to a child with combined immunodeficiency. The chain uses TRBV10-3 and TRBJ2-2; no definite D call. Sequencing used PBMCs from the stem cell graft donor, obtained from the stem cell graft. The CDR3 coding sequence is TGTGCCATCAGTGATCCCAGGTACCCCGGGGAGCTGTTTTTT. Protein product: CAISDPRYPGELFF.